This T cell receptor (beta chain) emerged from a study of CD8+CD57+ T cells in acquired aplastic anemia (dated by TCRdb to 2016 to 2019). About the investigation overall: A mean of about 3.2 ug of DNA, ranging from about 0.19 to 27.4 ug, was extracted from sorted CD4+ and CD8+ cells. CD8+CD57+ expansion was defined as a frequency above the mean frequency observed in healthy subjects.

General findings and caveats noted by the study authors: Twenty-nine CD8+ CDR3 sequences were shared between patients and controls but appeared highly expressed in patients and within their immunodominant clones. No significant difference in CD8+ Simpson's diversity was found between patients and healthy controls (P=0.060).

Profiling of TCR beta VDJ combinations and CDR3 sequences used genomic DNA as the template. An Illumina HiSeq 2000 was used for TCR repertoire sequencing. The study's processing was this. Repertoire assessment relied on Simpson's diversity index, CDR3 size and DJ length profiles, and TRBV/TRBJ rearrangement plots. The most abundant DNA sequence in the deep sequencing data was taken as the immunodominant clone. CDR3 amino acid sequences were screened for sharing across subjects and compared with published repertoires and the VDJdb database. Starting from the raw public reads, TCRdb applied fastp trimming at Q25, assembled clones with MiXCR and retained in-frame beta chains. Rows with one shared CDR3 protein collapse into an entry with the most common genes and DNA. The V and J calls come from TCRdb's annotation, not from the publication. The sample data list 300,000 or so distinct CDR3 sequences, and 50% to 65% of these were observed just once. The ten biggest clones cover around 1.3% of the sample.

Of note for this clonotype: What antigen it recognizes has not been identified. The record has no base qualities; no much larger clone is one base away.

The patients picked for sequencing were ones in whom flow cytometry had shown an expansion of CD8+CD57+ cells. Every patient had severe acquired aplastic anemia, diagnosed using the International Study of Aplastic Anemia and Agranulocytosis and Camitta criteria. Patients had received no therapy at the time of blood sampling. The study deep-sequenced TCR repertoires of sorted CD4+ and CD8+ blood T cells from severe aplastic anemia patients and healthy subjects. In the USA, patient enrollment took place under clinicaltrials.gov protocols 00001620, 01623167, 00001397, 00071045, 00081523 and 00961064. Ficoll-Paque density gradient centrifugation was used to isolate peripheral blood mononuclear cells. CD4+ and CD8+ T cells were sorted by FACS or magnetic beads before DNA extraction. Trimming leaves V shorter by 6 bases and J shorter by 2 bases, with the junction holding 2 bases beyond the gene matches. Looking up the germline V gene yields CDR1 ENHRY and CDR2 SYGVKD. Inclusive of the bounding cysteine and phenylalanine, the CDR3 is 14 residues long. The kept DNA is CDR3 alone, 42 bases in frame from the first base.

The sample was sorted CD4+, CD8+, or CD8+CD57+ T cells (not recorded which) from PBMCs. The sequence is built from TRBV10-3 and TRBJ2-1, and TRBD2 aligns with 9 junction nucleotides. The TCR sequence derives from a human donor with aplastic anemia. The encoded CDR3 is CAISRLAAYNEQFF. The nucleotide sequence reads TGTGCCATCAGCCGACTAGCGGCCTACAATGAGCAGTTCTTC.